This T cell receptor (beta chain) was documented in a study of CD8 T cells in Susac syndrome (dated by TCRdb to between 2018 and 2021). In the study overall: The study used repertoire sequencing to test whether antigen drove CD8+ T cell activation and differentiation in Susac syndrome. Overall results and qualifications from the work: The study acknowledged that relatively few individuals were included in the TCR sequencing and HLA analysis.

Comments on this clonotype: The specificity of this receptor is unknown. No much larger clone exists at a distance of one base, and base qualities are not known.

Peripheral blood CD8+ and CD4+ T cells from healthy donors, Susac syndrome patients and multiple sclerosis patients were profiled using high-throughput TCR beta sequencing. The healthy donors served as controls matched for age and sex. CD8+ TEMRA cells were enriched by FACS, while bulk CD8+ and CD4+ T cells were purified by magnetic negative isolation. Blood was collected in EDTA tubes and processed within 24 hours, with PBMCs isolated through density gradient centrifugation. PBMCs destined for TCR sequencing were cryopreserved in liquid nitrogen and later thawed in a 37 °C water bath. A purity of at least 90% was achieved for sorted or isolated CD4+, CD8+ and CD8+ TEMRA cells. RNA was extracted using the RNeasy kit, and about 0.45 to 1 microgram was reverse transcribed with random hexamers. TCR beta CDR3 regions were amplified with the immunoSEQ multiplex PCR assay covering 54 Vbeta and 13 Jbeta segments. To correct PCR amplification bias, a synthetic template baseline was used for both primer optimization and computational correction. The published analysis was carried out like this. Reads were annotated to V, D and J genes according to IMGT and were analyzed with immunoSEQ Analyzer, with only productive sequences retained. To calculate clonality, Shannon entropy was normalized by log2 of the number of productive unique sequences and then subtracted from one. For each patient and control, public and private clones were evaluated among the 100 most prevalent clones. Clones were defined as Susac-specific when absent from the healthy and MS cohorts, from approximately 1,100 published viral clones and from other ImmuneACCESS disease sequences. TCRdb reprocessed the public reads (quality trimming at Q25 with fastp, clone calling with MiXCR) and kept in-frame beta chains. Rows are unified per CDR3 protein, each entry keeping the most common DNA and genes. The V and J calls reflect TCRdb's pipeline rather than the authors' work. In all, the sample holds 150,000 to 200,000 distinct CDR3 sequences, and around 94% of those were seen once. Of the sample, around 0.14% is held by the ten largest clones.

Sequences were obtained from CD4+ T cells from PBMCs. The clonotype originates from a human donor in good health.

The CDR3 in this case is CSARASGGDTQYF. The sequence in DNA is TGCAGTGCTAGAGCCAGCGGGGGAGATACGCAGTATTTT. The receptor chain draws on TRBV20-1 and TRBJ2-3; TRBD2 aligns with 8 central bases. The germline V and J ends show losses of 1 base and 5 bases respectively, and no gene match explains 2 bases of the junction. From the cysteine up to the phenylalanine, the CDR3 has a length of 13 residues. Only the CDR3 region is kept as DNA, spanning 39 bases read in frame from base 1. CDR1 and CDR2 were assigned from the germline V gene (reference sequence) as DFQATT and SNEGSKA.